The sequence of this T cell receptor beta chain was determined in a study of beta chain features in type 1 diabetes. In regard to this clone: Antigen unknown.

Whole-study results and caveats: VDJ junctions from patients with type 1 diabetes contained fewer insertions and more deletions. Researchers caution that PCR might favor shorter templates, equally among patients and controls. Compared to healthy donors, patients appeared to have naive, central memory and Treg TCRB repertoires that were more alike.

Germline CDR1 MGHRA, CDR2 YSYEKL. The CDR3 loop spans 14 amino acids. Trimming took 0 bases from V and 4 from J, leaving 9 bases between them. Sequenced material consisted of expressed TCRB transcripts (all of the isolated RNA was reverse transcribed). The assay was immunoSEQ multiplex PCR, and TCRdb's table has in-frame clones only and misses some. The table records 200,000 to 250,000 clones, around 65% of them present only once. Sequenced sample: naive CD4+ T cells from blood. The sequence came from a man aged 25 to 45 in good health. This sequence joins TRBV4-1 and TRBJ1-2; tentative D call: TRBD1 (5 bases). The CDR3: CASSQEAGPYGYTF. CDR3 nucleotides: TGCGCCAGCAGCCAAGAGGCAGGGCCCTATGGCTACACCTTC.